This record looks at one T cell receptor (beta chain) sequence and its context. Its antigen is undetermined. These data come from a study of blood T cells in healthy people across ages. Trimming removed 0 bases at V and 3 bases at J, with 10 bases between. Per the germline V gene, CDR1 is MGHRA and CDR2 is YSYEKL. There are 15 residues in the CDR3. Through a sample-barcoded 5' primer and a J-beta primer mix, a second PCR was run for about 6 to 11 cycles. TCRdb reanalysed the 5' RACE reads using MiXCR and keeps one entry per CDR3 protein. This sample has fewer than 900,000 distinct CDR3 sequences, with roughly 45% found just once. Notes on the study in general: Long-lived donors exceeded aged donors in naive CD4+ cells and diversity. A roughly linear fall in TCR beta diversity per million T cells was seen with increasing age.

Staff drew ten milliliters of peripheral blood from each donor. This rearrangement joins TRBV4-1 to TRBJ2-3; the D is unclear. This TCR was recovered from an older woman in good health. The sample was blood. CDR3 sequence reads: CASSQDFAATDTQYF. The DNA of the CDR3 is TGCGCCAGCAGCCAAGATTTCGCTGCTACAGATACGCAGTATTTT.